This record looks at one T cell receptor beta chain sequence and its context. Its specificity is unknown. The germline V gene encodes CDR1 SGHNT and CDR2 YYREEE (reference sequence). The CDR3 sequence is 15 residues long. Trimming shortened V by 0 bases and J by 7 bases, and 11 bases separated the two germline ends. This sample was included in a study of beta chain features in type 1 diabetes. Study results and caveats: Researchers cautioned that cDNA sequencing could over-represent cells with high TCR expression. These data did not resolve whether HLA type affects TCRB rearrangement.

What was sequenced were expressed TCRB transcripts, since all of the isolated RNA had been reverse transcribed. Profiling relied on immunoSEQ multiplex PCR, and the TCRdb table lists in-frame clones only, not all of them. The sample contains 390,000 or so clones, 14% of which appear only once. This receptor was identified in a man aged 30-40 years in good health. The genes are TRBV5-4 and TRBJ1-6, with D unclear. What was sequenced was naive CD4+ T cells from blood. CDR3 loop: CASSLAVGENSPLHF. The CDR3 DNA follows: TGTGCCAGCAGCTTGGCCGTCGGGGAGAATTCACCCCTCCACTTT.